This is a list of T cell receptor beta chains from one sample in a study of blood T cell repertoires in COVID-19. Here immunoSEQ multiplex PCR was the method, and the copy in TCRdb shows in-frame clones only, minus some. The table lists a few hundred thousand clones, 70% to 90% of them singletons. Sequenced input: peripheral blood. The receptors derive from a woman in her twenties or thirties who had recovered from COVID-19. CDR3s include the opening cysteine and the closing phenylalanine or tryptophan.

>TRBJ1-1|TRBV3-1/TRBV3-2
CASSQDRARDEAFF
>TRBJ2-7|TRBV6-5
CASGSGQGALYEQYF
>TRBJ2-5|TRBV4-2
CASSGTSGAPLTQYF
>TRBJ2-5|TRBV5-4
CASSSTGIRQETQYF
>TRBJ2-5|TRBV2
CASSKALAIETQYF
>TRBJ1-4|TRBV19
CASSAGTGGAWSATNEKLFF
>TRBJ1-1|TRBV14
CASSPGTGGGNTEAFF
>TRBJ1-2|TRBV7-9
CASSFPAGLANYGYTF
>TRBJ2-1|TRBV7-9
CASSLGTGWNEQFF
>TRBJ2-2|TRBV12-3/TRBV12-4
CASTDIRTGELFF
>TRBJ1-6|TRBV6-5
CASGERTELSPLHF
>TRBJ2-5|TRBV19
CASSKGLRDKHQETQYF
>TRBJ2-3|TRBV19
CASSRGTDTQYF
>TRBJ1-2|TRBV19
CASSIAEGGKAGYTF
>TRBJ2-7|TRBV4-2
CASSQERLGSYEQYF
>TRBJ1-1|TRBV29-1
CSVDPDKGGGTEAFF
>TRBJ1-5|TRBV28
CASSSPGGSQPQHF
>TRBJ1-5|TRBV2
CASRVDRLSNQPQHF
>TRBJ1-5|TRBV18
CASSKGQALSQPQHF
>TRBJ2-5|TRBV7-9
CASSRGGETQYF
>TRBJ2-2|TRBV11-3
CASSQDRGGGELFF
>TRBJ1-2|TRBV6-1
CASSERTVYGYTF
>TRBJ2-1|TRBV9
CASSIRLAGGDASSYNEQFF
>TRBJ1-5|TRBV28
CASSSGHNQPQHF
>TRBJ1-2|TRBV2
CASRRSGGENYGYTF
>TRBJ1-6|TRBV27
CASSFGLANSPLHF
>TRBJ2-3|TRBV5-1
CASTTSGYTDTQYF
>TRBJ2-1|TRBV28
CASSLFISTSGYNEQFF
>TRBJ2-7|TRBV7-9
CASSATGGETHSEQYF
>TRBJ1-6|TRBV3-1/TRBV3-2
CASSQEMGASSPLHF
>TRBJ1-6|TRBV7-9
CASSFTGDSPLHF
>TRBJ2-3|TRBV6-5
CASSYEGDTQYF
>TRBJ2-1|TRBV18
CASSPNPGLAGVEQFF
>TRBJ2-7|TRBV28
CASSFGGSEQYF
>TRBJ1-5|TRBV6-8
CASSPDGQGWRDNQPQHF
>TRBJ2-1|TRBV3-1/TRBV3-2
CASSQVYRGPYNEQFF
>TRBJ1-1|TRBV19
CASSITGVTEAFF
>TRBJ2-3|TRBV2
CASKDRGDDTQYF
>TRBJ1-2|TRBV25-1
CASRDPTGSDYGYTF
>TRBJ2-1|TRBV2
CASARRRPRSNEQFF
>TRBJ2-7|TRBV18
CASSPSGTGSYEQYF
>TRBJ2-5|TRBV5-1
CASSLGGQDQETQYF
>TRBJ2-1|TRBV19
CASSDRVPYNEQFF
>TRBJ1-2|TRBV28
CASTLGAVTNYGYTF
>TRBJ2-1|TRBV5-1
CASSLQASAAYNEQFF
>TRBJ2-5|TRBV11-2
CASSSRETQYF
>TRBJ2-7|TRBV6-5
CASSTTGDPYEQYF
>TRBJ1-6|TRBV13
CASSLARESSYNSPLHF
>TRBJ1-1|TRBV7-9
CASSLVRQAEAFF
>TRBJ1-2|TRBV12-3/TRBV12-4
CASNINNYGYTF
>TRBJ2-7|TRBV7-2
CASSLNHGEQYF
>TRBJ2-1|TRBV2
CASEQGYNEQFF
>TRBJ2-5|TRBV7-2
CASSQGQGQETQYF
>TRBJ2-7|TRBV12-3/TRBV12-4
CASSLDRRAEQYF